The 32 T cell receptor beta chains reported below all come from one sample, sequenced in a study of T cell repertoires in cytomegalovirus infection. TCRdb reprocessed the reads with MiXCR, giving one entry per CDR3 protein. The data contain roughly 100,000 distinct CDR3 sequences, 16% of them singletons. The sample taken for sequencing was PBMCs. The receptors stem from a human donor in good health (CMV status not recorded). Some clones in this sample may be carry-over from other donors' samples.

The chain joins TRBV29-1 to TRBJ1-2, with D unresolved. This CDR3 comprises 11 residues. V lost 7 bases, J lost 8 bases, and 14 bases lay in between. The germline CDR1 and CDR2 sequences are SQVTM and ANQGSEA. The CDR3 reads CSGGLLGGYTF. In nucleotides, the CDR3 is TGCAGCGGTGGACTGCTGGGGGGCTACACCTTC.

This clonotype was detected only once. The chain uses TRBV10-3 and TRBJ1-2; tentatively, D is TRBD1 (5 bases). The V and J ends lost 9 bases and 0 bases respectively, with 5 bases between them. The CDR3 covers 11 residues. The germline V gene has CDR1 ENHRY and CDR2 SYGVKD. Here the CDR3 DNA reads TGTGCCATACAGGCTAACTATGGCTACACCTTC. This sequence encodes CAIQANYGYTF.

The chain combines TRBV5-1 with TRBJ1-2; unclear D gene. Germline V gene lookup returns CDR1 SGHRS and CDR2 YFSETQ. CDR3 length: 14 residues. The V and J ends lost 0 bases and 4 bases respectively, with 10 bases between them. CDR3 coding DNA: TGCGCCAGCAGCTTGGATCCGGTTAGCTATGGCTACACCTTC. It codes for CASSLDPVSYGYTF.

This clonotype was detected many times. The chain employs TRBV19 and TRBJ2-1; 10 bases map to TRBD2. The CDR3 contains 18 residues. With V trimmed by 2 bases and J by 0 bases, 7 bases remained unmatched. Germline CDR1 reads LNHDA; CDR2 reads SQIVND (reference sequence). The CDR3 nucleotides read TGTGCCAGTAGTATACGTACTAGCGGGGCTTACTCCTACAATGAGCAGTTCTTC. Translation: CASSIRTSGAYSYNEQFF. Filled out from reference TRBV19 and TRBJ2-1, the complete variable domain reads DGGITQSPKYLFRKEGQNVTLSCEQNLNHDAMYWYRQDPGQGLRLIYYSQIVNDFQKGDIAEGYSVSREKKESFPLTVTSAQKNPTAFYLCASSIRTSGAYSYNEQFFGPGTRLTVL.

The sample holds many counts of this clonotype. CDR3 region: CASSYSAGGILVGYNEQFF. CDR3 DNA sequence: TGTGCCAGCAGTTACTCGGCAGGGGGGATACTTGTTGGCTACAATGAGCAGTTCTTC. This rearrangement joins TRBV6-5 to TRBJ2-1; D perhaps matches TRBD1 (7 bases). This CDR3 comprises 19 residues. V gave up 0 bases and J gave up 3 bases, with 21 bases separating them. Germline V CDR1 and CDR2: MNHEY, SVGAGI.

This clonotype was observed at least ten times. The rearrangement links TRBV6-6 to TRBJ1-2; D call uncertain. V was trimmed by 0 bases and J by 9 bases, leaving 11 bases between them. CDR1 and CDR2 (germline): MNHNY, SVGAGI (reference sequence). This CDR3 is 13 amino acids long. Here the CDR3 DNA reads TGTGCCAGCAGTTACTCCCCAGGCACGAGCTACACCTTC. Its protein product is CASSYSPGTSYTF.

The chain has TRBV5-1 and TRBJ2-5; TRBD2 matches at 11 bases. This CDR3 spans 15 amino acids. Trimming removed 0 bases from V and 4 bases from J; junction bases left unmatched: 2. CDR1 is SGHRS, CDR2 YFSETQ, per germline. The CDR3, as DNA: TGCGCCAGCAGCTTGGCCACTAGCGGGGGAGAGACCCAGTACTTC. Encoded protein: CASSLATSGGETQYF. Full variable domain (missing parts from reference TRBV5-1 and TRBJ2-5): KAGVTQTPRYLIKTRGQQVTLSCSPISGHRSVSWYQQTPGQGLQFLFEYFSETQRNKGNFPGRFSGRQFSNSRSEMNVSTLELGDSALYLCASSLATSGGETQYFGPGTRLLVL.

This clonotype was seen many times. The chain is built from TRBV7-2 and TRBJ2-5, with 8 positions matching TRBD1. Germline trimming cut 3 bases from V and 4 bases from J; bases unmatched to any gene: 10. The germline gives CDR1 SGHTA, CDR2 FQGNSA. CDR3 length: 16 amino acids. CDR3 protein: CASSLIPPQGGETQYF. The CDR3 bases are TGTGCCAGCAGCTTGATCCCACCACAGGGGGGAGAGACCCAGTACTTC. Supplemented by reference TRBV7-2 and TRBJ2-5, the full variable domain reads GAGVSQSPSNKVTEKGKDVELRCDPISGHTALYWYRQSLGQGLEFLIYFQGNSAPDKSGLPSDRFSAERTGGSVSTLTIQRTQQEDSAVYLCASSLIPPQGGETQYFGPGTRLLVL.

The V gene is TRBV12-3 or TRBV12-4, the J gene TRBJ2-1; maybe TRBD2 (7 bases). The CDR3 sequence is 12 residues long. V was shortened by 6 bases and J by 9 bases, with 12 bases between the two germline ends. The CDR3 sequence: CASRGGDGEQFF. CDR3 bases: TGTGCCAGCAGAGGGGGGGACGGTGAGCAGTTCTTC.

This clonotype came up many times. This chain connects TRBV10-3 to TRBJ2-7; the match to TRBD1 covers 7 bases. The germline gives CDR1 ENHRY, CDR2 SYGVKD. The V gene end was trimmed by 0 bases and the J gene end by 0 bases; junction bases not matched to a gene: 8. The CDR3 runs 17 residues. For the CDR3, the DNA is TGTGCCATCAGTGAGTCTTCCTGGGACAGCAGCTCCTACGAGCAGTACTTC. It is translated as CAISESSWDSSSYEQYF.

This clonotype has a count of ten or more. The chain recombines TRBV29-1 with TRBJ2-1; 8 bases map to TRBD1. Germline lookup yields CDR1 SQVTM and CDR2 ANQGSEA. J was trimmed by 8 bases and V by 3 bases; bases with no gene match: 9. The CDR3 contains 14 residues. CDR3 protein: CSVDLNPGGYEQFF. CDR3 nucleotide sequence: TGCAGCGTTGACCTAAACCCAGGGGGCTATGAGCAGTTCTTC.

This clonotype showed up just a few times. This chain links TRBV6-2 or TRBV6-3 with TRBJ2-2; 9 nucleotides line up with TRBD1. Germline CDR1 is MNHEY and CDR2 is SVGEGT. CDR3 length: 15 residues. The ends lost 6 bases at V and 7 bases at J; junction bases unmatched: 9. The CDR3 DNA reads TGTGCCAGCAGGACCACAGGGGGCCGGCTCGGGGAGCTGTTTTTT. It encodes CASRTTGGRLGELFF.

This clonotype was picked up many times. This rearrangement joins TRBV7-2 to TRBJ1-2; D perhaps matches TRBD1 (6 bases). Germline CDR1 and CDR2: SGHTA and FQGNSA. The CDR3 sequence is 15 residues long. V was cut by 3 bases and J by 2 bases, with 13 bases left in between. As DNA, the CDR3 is TGTGCCAGCAGCTTCCAGAGACAGGAAAACTATGGCTACACCTTC. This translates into CASSFQRQENYGYTF.

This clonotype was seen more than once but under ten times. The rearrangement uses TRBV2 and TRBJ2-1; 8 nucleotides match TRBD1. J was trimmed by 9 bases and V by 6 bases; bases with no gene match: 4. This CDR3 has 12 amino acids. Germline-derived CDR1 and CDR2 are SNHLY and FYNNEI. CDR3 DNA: TGTGCCAGCAGCCTCCAGGGGGCTGAGCAGTTCTTC. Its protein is CASSLQGAEQFF.

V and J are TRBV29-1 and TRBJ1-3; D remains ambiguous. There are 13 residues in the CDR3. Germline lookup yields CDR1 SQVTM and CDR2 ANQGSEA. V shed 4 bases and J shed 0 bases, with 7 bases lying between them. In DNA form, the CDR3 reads TGCAGCGTTGGATCCCCCTCTGGAAACACCATATATTTT. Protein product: CSVGSPSGNTIYF.

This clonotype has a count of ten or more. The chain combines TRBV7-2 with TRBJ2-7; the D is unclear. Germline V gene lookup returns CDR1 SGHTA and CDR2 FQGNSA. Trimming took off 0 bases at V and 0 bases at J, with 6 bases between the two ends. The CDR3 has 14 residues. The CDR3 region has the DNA TGTGCCAGCAGCTTAGCTGCCAGCTCCTACGAGCAGTACTTC. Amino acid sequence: CASSLAASSYEQYF.

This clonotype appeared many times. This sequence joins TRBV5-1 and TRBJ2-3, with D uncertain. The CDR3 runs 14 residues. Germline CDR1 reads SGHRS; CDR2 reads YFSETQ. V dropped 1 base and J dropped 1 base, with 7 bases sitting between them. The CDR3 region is CASSLSQGTDTQYF. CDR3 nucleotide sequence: TGCGCCAGCAGCTTGAGCCAGGGCACAGATACGCAGTATTTT.

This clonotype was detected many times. As DNA, the CDR3 is TGTGCCAGCAGTCAATCTAGCGGGGCCTACAATGAGCAGTTCTTC. Protein product: CASSQSSGAYNEQFF. The V and J genes are TRBV6-1 and TRBJ2-1; 9 nucleotides agree with TRBD2. Trimming at V came to 5 bases and at J to 2 bases, leaving 4 bases not matched to a gene. This CDR3 is 15 amino acids long. Germline CDR1 MNHNS, CDR2 SASEGT.

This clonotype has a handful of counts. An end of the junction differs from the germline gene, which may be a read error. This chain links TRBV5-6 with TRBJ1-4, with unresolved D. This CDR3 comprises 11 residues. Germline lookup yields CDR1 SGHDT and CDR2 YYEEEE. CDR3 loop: CASSLEGISAF. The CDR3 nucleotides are TGTGCCAGCAGCTTGGAAGGGATCAGTGCCTTT.

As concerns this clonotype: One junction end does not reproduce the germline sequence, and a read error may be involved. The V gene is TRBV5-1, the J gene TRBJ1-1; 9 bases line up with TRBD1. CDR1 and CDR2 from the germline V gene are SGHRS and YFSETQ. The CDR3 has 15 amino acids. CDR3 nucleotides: TGCGCCAGCGGCTTGGGGGACAGGGTGGTCGCTGAAGCTTTCTTT. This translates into CASGLGDRVVAEAFF.

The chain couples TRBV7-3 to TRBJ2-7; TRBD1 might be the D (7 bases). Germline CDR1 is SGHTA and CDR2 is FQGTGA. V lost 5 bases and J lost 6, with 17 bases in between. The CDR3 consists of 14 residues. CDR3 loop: CASSLQGGQSEQYF. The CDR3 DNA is TGTGCCAGCAGCCTCCAGGGGGGTCAGTCCGAGCAGTACTTC.

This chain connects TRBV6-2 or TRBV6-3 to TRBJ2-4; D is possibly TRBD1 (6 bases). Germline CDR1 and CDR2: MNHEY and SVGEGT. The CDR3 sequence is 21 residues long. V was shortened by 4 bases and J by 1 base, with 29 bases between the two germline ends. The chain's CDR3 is CASSWVPTGTSQGRAKNIQYF. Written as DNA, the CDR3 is TGTGCCAGCAGTTGGGTGCCGACCGGGACAAGCCAAGGGCGGGCCAAAAACATTCAGTACTTC.

CDR3 nucleotides: TGTGCCATCAGTGAGGACACTGAAGCTTTCTTT. Amino acids: CAISEDTEAFF. The chain is built from TRBV10-3 and TRBJ1-1; the D is unclear. The CDR3 is 11 residues long. The ends were cut back, 2 bases at V and 3 bases at J, with 1 base in the middle. Germline CDR1 is ENHRY and CDR2 is SYGVKD.

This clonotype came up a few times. In nucleotides, the CDR3 is TGTGCCAGCAGTTACGGGACCTACACTGAAGCTTTCTTT. This sequence encodes CASSYGTYTEAFF. The chain joins TRBV6-2 or TRBV6-3 to TRBJ1-1; D might be TRBD1 (5 bases). CDR1 MNHEY and CDR2 SVGEGT come from the germline V gene. This CDR3 contains 13 residues. The V end was cut by 2 bases, the J end by 3 bases, with 7 bases between.

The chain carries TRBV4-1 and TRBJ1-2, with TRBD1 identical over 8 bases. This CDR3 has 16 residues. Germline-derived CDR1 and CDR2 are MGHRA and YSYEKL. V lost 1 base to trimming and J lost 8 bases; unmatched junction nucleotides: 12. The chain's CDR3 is CASSQVSLGQGGGYTF. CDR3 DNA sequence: TGCGCCAGCAGCCAAGTCAGTCTCGGACAGGGCGGCGGCTACACCTTC.

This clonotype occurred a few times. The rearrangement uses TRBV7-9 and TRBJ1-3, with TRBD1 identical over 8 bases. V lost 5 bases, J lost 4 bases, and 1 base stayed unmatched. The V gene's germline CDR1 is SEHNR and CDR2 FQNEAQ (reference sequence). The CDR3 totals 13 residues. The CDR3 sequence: CASSRDRGNTIYF. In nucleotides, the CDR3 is TGTGCCAGCAGCCGGGACAGGGGAAACACCATATATTTT. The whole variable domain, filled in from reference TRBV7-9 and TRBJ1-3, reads DTGVSQNPRHKITKRGQNVTFRCDPISEHNRLYWYRQTLGQGPEFLTYFQNEAQLEKSRLLSDRFSAERPKGSFSTLEIQRTEQGDSAMYLCASSRDRGNTIYFGEGSWLTVV.

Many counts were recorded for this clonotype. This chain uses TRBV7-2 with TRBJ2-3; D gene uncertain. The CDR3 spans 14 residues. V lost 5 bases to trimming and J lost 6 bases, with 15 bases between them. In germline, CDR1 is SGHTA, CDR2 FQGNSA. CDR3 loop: CASSRADGWDTQYF. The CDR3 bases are TGTGCCAGCAGCCGTGCTGATGGGTGGGATACGCAGTATTTT.

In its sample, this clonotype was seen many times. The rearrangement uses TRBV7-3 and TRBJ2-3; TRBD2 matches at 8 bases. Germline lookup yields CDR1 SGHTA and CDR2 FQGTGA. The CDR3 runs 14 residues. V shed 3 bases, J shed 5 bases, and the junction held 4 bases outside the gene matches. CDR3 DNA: TGTGCCAGCAGCTTGGTAGCGGGGATAGATACGCAGTATTTT. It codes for CASSLVAGIDTQYF.

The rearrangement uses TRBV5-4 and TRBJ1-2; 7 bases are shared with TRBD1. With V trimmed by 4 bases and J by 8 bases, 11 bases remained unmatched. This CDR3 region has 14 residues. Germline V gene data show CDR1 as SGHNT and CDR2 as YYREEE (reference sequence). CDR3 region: CASSQRDRAQGYTF. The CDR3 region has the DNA TGTGCCAGCAGCCAAAGGGACAGAGCTCAGGGCTACACCTTC.

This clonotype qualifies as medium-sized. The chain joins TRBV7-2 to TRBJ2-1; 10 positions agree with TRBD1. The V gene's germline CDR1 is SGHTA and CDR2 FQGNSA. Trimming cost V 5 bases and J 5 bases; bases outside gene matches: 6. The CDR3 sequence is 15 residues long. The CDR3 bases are TGTGCCAGCAGCCGCGGTGGGACAGGGGACAATGAGCAGTTCTTC. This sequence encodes CASSRGGTGDNEQFF.

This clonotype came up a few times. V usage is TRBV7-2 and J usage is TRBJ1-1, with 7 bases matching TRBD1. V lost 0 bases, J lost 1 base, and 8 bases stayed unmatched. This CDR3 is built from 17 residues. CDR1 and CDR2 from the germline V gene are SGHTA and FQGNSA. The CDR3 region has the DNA TGTGCCAGCAGCTTAGCGAGGTACAGGGGCCCGAACACTGAAGCTTTCTTT. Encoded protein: CASSLARYRGPNTEAFF.

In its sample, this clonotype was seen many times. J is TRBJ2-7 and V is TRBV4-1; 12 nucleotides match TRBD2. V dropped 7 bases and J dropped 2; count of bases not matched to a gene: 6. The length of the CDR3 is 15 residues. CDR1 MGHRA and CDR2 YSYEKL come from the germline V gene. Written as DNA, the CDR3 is TGCGCCAGCACCGGCGGGACTAGCGGGCCCTACGAGCAGTACTTC. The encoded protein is CASTGGTSGPYEQYF.